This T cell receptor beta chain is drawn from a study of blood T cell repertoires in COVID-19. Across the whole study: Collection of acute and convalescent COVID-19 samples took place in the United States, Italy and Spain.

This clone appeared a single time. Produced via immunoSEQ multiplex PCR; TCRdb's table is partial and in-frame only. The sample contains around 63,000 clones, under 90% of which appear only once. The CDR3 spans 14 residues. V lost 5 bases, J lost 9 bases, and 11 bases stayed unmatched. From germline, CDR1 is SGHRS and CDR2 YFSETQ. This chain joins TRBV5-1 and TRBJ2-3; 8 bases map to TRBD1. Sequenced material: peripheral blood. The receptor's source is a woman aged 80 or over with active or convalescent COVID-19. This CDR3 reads CASRPSTGAGTQYF. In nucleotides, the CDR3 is TGCGCCAGCAGGCCGTCGACAGGGGCGGGGACGCAGTATTTT.